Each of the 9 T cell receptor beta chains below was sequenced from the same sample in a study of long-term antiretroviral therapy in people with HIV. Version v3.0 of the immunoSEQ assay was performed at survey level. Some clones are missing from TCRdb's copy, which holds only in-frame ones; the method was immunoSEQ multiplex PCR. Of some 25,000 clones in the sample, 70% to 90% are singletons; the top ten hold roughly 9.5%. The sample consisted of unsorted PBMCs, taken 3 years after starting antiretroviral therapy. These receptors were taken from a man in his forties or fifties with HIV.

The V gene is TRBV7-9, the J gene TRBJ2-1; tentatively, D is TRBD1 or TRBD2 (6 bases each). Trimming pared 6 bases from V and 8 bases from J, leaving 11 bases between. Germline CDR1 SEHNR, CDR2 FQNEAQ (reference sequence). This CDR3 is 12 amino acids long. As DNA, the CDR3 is TGTGCCAGCAGTCCCGGGGGCGATGAGCAGTTCTTC. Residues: CASSPGGDEQFF. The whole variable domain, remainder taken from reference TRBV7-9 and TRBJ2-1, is DTGVSQNPRHKITKRGQNVTFRCDPISEHNRLYWYRQTLGQGPEFLTYFQNEAQLEKSRLLSDRFSAERPKGSFSTLEIQRTEQGDSAMYLCASSPGGDEQFFGPGTRLTVL.

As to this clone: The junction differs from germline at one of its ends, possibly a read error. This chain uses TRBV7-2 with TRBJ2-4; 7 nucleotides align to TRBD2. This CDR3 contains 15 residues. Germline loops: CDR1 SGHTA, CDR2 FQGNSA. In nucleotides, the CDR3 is TGTGCCATCAGCTGGGAGGGCCCTCCCGGAAACATTCAGTACTTC. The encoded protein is CAISWEGPPGNIQYF.

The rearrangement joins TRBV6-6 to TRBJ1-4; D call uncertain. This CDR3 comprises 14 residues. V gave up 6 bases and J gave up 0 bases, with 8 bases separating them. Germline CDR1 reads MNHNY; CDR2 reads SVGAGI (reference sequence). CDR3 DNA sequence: TGTGCCAGCAGCCACCAGCCAACTAATGAAAAACTGTTTTTT. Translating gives CASSHQPTNEKLFF.

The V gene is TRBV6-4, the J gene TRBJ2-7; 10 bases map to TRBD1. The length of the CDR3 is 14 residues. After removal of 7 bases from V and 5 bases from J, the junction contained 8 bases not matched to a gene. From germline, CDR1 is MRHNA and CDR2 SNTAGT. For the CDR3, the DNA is TGTGCCAGCAAATCCGGGACAGGGGTCCACGAGCAGTACTTC. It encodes CASKSGTGVHEQYF.

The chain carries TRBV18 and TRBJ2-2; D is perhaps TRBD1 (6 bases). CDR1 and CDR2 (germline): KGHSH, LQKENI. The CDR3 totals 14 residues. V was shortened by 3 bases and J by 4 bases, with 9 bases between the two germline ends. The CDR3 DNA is TGTGCCAGCTCACCCCAGGGGCCCACCGGGGAGCTGTTTTTT. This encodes CASSPQGPTGELFF.

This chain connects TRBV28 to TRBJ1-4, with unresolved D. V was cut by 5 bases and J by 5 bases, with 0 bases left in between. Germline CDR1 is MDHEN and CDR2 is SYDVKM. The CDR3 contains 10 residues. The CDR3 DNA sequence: TGTGCCAGCAGTAATGAAAAACTGTTTTTT. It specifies CASSNEKLFF.

CDR3 in DNA: TGTGCCAGCAGTGAATATTTCGGGGGCTATGAGCAGTTCTTC. Its protein is CASSEYFGGYEQFF. The chain links TRBV6-1 to TRBJ2-1; D could derive from TRBD1 or TRBD2 (6 bases each). This CDR3 is 14 amino acids long. Germline lookup yields CDR1 MNHNS and CDR2 SASEGT. Trimming left V 2 bases short and J 8 bases short, with 13 bases between.

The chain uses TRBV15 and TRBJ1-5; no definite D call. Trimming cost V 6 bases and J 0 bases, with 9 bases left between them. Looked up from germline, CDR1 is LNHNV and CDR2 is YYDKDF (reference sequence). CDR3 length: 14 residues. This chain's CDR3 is CATRRGPSNQPQHF. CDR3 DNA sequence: TGTGCCACCAGGCGCGGGCCTAGCAATCAGCCCCAGCATTTT.

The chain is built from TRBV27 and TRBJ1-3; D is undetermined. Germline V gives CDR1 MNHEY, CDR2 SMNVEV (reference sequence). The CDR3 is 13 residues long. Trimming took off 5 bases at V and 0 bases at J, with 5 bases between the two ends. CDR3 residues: CASSTYSGNTIYF. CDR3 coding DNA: TGTGCCAGCAGTACCTACTCTGGAAACACCATATATTTT.